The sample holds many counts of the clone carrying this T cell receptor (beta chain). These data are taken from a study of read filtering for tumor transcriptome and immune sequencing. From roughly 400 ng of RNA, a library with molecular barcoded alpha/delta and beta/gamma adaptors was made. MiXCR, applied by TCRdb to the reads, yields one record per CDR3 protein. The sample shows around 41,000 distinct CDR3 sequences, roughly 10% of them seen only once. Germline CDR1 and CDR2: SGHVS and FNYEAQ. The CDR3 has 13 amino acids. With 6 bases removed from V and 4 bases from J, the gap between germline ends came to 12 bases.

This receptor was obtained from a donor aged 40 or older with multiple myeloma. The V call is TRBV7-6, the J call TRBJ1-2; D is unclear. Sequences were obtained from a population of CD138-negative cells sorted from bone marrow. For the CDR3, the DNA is TGTGCCAGCAGTTCCGACCCCATCTATGGCTACACCTTC. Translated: CASSSDPIYGYTF.